Shown below are 3 T cell receptor beta chains from a single sample sequenced in a study of blood T cells in healthy people across ages. It was with a sample-barcoded 5' primer and a J-beta primer mix that a second PCR of about 7 to 12 cycles was run. MiXCR, run by TCRdb on the 5' RACE reads, gives a single entry per CDR3 protein. This sample has 710,000 or so distinct CDR3 sequences, with around a fifth found just once. Sequencing input: blood. The receptors stem from an older man in good health.

This clonotype was detected a few times. This rearrangement joins TRBV2 to TRBJ2-5; 9 bases match TRBD1. The assigned J gene may be wrong: the sequence end matches TRBJ2-7 better. Looked up from germline, CDR1 is SNHLY and CDR2 is FYNNEI. This CDR3 has 15 residues. The CDR3 coding sequence is TGTGCCAGCAGGGTAACAGGGGGCAGCTCCTACGAGCAGTACTTC. This translates into CASRVTGGSSYEQYF.

The chain employs TRBV7-2 and TRBJ2-1, with 7 nucleotides matching TRBD2. CDR3 length: 16 amino acids. Germline CDR1 and CDR2: SGHTA and FQGNSA. V lost 6 bases to trimming and J lost 3 bases; unmatched junction nucleotides: 11. The CDR3 sequence is CASRPVGSGFYNEQFF. The CDR3 DNA reads as TGTGCCAGCAGACCCGTTGGTAGCGGGTTCTACAATGAGCAGTTCTTC. Full variable domain (outside the CDR3, taken from reference TRBV7-2 and TRBJ2-1): GAGVSQSPSNKVTEKGKDVELRCDPISGHTALYWYRQSLGQGLEFLIYFQGNSAPDKSGLPSDRFSAERTGGSVSTLTIQRTQQEDSAVYLCASRPVGSGFYNEQFFGPGTRLTVL.

In its sample, this clonotype was seen a few times. V is TRBV20-1 and J is TRBJ1-2, with a weak D call TRBD1 (6 bases). The ends were cut back, 2 bases at V and 1 base at J, with 14 bases in the middle. The CDR3 contains 15 residues. Germline loops: CDR1 DFQATT, CDR2 SNEGSKA (reference sequence). The CDR3 bases are TGCAGTGCTAGACCCCGGACAGAGTTTAACTATGGCTACACCTTC. It codes for CSARPRTEFNYGYTF.